The 32 T cell receptor beta chains listed next were all sequenced from one sample in a study of blood T cells in healthy people across ages. Together with a sample-barcoded 5' primer, a J-beta primer mix was included in a second PCR lasting 7 to 11 cycles. TCRdb reanalysed the 5' RACE reads using MiXCR and keeps one entry per CDR3 protein. The sample holds more than 1 million distinct CDR3 sequences, roughly 45% seen once. Sequenced sample: blood. These receptor sequences come from a woman aged 55-75 years in good health.

There are a few counts of this clonotype. This chain connects TRBV6-5 to TRBJ2-5, with D perhaps TRBD1 (6 bases). The CDR3 covers 15 residues. The V and J ends lost 7 bases and 2 bases respectively, with 17 bases between them. From germline, CDR1 is MNHEY and CDR2 SVGAGI. CDR3 sequence: CASTRRSRGQETQYF. The CDR3 region has the DNA TGTGCCAGCACCCGCCGGAGCAGGGGACAAGAGACCCAGTACTTC.

V usage is TRBV7-6 and J usage is TRBJ2-4, with 8 bases that match TRBD1. The J call is in doubt because the DNA end fits TRBJ2-7 better. The CDR3 has 16 residues. Per the germline V gene, CDR1 is SGHVS and CDR2 is FNYEAQ. CDR3 DNA: TGTGCCAGCAGCTTACCCGACGGGACAGGTTTTGGCGAGCAGTACTTC. Protein product: CASSLPDGTGFGEQYF.

The rearrangement links TRBV29-1 to TRBJ2-5; the D gene is possibly TRBD2 (6 bases). Trimming pared 7 bases from V and 11 bases from J, leaving 26 bases between. The CDR3 is made up of 14 amino acids. Germline V CDR1 and CDR2: SQVTM, ANQGSEA. CDR3 DNA: TGCAGCGGAGGCCGGGAGCTATCTTACAATGAGCAGTACTTC. This encodes CSGGRELSYNEQYF.

This clonotype was recorded once. The chain employs TRBV27 and TRBJ2-1; unclear D gene. Germline CDR1 reads MNHEY; CDR2 reads SMNVEV (reference sequence). The V end was cut by 9 bases, the J end by 4 bases, with 13 bases between. The CDR3 is 13 amino acids. The CDR3 DNA reads TGTGCCAGTGCCCAATCCTGGTACAATGAGCAGTTCTTC. Its translation: CASAQSWYNEQFF.

About this clonotype: The junction and the germline gene differ at one end; a read error may be behind it. This chain links TRBV20-1 with TRBJ2-1; a possible D gene is TRBD2 (5 bases). The CDR3 runs to 14 residues. The germline CDR1 and CDR2 sequences are DFQATT and SNEGSKA (reference sequence). The CDR3 is CSTSPMSSYNEQFF. The CDR3 bases are TGCAGTACTAGTCCGATGAGCTCCTACAATGAGCAGTTCTTC.

The chain combines TRBV12-3 or TRBV12-4 with TRBJ2-1; D gene uncertain. Trimming pared 8 bases from V and 3 bases from J, leaving 8 bases between. This CDR3 region has 12 residues. The chain's CDR3 is CASGPDYNEQFF. CDR3 DNA sequence: TGTGCCAGCGGCCCGGACTACAATGAGCAGTTCTTC.

CDR3 in DNA: TGTGCCAGCAGCCCACAAGCGGGAGGGTTCAACTACGAGCAGTACTTC. Its translation is CASSPQAGGFNYEQYF. V is TRBV11-2 and J is TRBJ2-1, with TRBD2 identical over 10 bases. The J call is in doubt because the DNA end fits TRBJ2-7 better. The CDR3 is 16 amino acids. CDR1 and CDR2 (germline): SGHAT, FQNNGV.

This clonotype was seen only a few times. The chain joins TRBV27 to TRBJ1-1; 7 bases are shared with TRBD1. Trimming cost V 3 bases and J 3 bases; bases outside gene matches: 4. Germline V gives CDR1 MNHEY, CDR2 SMNVEV (reference sequence). The CDR3 loop spans 14 amino acids. CDR3 protein: CASSFTGEDTEAFF. CDR3 sequence (DNA): TGTGCCAGCAGTTTCACAGGGGAGGACACTGAAGCTTTCTTT.

This sequence joins TRBV12-3 or TRBV12-4 and TRBJ2-7; D remains ambiguous. This CDR3 region has 13 residues. Trimming took off 6 bases at V and 5 bases at J, with 14 bases between the two ends. CDR3 in amino acids: CASSEPPGDEQYF. CDR3 DNA sequence: TGTGCCAGCAGCGAGCCTCCGGGCGACGAGCAGTACTTC.

The chain employs TRBV9 and TRBJ2-6, with D tentatively TRBD1 or TRBD2 (5 bases each). The CDR3 spans 15 residues. V gave up 0 bases and J gave up 3 bases, with 7 bases separating them. The germline gives CDR1 SGDLS, CDR2 YYNGEE. The CDR3 nucleotides read TGTGCCAGCAGCGTAGCTGGGGGTGGGGCCAACGTCCTGACTTTC. Translation: CASSVAGGGANVLTF.

This chain connects TRBV29-1 to TRBJ1-4, with D maybe TRBD1 (5 bases). The CDR3 contains 12 residues. The V end was cut by 3 bases, the J end by 8 bases, with 10 bases between. Germline V CDR1 and CDR2: SQVTM, ANQGSEA. CDR3 region: CSVDLGEEKLFF. The CDR3 DNA is TGCAGCGTTGATTTAGGGGAGGAAAAACTGTTTTTT.

The V call is TRBV28, the J call TRBJ2-5; D may be TRBD2 (6 bases). Deletions cut 6 bases from V and 2 bases from J, with 13 bases between. CDR1 and CDR2 from the germline V gene are MDHEN and SYDVKM. The CDR3 is 14 amino acids. This CDR3 is CASRDYTYQETQYF. The CDR3 coding sequence is TGTGCCAGCAGGGACTACACCTATCAAGAGACCCAGTACTTC.

The rearrangement uses TRBV29-1 and TRBJ2-7, with D uncertain. The CDR3 has 12 amino acids. Germline lookup yields CDR1 SQVTM and CDR2 ANQGSEA. The ends were cut back, 5 bases at V and 6 bases at J, with 14 bases in the middle. The CDR3 DNA reads TGCAGCGTTCCTGGGCCTCTCGGCGAGCAGTACTTC. Translating gives CSVPGPLGEQYF.

The chain combines TRBV27 with TRBJ2-1, with 10 positions matching TRBD2. Per germline, CDR1 MNHEY and CDR2 SMNVEV (reference sequence). This CDR3 comprises 14 residues. Trimming took 5 bases from V and 8 from J; bases not matched to a gene: 6. In DNA, the CDR3 is TGTGCCAGCAGTCTAGCGGGAGATTGGCATGAGCAGTTCTTC. As protein: CASSLAGDWHEQFF.

This chain links TRBV15 with TRBJ2-5, with 9 bases matching TRBD1. CDR1 is LNHNV and CDR2 is YYDKDF in the germline V gene (reference sequence). This CDR3 is built from 17 residues. With 0 bases clipped from V and 3 bases from J, the junction kept 8 bases outside the gene matches. The CDR3 loop is CATSRDNWDRVEETQYF. The CDR3 bases are TGTGCCACCAGCAGAGATAACTGGGACAGGGTAGAAGAGACCCAGTACTTC.

This clonotype was found a few times. The chain has TRBV20-1 and TRBJ1-2; TRBD1 is a possible D gene (6 bases). The germline V gene has CDR1 DFQATT and CDR2 SNEGSKA (reference sequence). The CDR3 has 13 amino acids. Trimming took 5 bases from V and 1 from J, leaving 11 bases between them. DNA of the CDR3: TGCAGTGCTCCCCGGGGGCTTAACTATGGCTACACCTTC. This encodes CSAPRGLNYGYTF.

V is TRBV4-2 and J is TRBJ1-1; D remains unclear. CDR3 length: 18 amino acids. CDR1 and CDR2 from the germline V gene are LGHNA and YNFKEQ. V was shortened by 1 base and J by 0 bases, with 18 bases between the two germline ends. CDR3 protein: CASSQGGGSILLNTEAFF. CDR3 bases: TGTGCCAGCAGCCAAGGAGGAGGGAGTATCCTATTGAACACTGAAGCTTTCTTT.

This clonotype turned up a few times. The V gene is TRBV27, the J gene TRBJ2-3; the match to TRBD1 covers 9 bases. The CDR3 length is 18 residues. The V gene's germline CDR1 is MNHEY and CDR2 SMNVEV (reference sequence). The V segment lost 2 bases and the J segment 5 bases; nucleotides outside the gene matches: 14. The CDR3 region has the DNA TGTGCCAGCAGTTTAAGGCTGGCGACAGGGGGAGGAAAAGATACGCAGTATTTT. Protein: CASSLRLATGGGKDTQYF.

This clonotype has a handful of counts. V gene TRBV28 combines with J gene TRBJ2-7; a weak D match, TRBD1 (6 bases). This CDR3 contains 15 residues. Per germline, CDR1 MDHEN and CDR2 SYDVKM. The germline V and J ends were trimmed by 6 bases and 0 bases, with 15 bases remaining between them. The CDR3 region has the DNA TGTGCCAGCAGCACAACAGGGTCCTCCTCCTACGAGCAGTACTTC. Encoded protein: CASSTTGSSSYEQYF.

The rearrangement joins TRBV7-2 to TRBJ2-1, with 7 bases matching TRBD1. The CDR3 has 15 residues. Germline CDR1 is SGHTA and CDR2 is FQGNSA. Trimming at V came to 5 bases and at J to 7 bases, leaving 11 bases not matched to a gene. CDR3 in amino acids: CASSAQGSVRNEQFF. The CDR3 coding sequence is TGTGCCAGCAGCGCACAGGGGAGTGTAAGGAATGAGCAGTTCTTC.

The V call is TRBV29-1, the J call TRBJ2-7; D gene ambiguous. CDR1 and CDR2 from the germline V gene are SQVTM and ANQGSEA. Trimming took 3 bases from V and 5 from J, leaving 11 bases between them. The CDR3 extends over 12 amino acids. The CDR3 DNA reads TGCAGCGTTGAGGCCGTAAACGACGAGCAGTACTTC. This gives the protein CSVEAVNDEQYF.

CDR3 amino acids: CASSLGGTGTSGANVLTF. CDR3 DNA: TGCGCCAGCAGCTTGGGGGGGACAGGGACCTCTGGGGCCAACGTCCTGACTTTC. The V and J genes are TRBV5-1 and TRBJ2-6, with 9 bases that match TRBD1. CDR3 length: 18 amino acids. CDR1 and CDR2 from the germline V gene are SGHRS and YFSETQ. V shed 0 bases and J 0 bases; nucleotides not matched to a gene: 4.

There are a few counts of this clonotype. The J gene is TRBJ2-5, the V gene TRBV7-9; D perhaps matches TRBD1 (5 bases). There are 16 residues in the CDR3. Germline V gene data show CDR1 as SEHNR and CDR2 as FQNEAQ (reference sequence). Trimming removed 2 bases from V and 4 bases from J, with 17 bases in between. CDR3 sequence: CASSLTSDRQRETQYF. DNA of the CDR3: TGTGCCAGCAGCTTAACCTCCGACCGACAGAGAGAGACCCAGTACTTC.

This clonotype has ten or more counts. V is TRBV27 and J is TRBJ1-2; D uncertain. This CDR3 spans 13 amino acids. CDR1 is MNHEY, CDR2 SMNVEV, per germline (reference sequence). The V gene lost 0 bases and the J gene lost 4 bases, with 6 bases spanning the gap. The CDR3: CASSLSGFYGYTF. CDR3 nucleotides: TGTGCCAGCAGTTTATCGGGTTTCTATGGCTACACCTTC.

The chain recombines TRBV6-2 or TRBV6-3 with TRBJ2-7, with 10 bases lining up with TRBD1. This CDR3 spans 14 amino acids. V was pared by 4 bases and J by 3 bases, with 3 bases of the junction left unmatched. Germline values: CDR1 MNHEY, CDR2 SVGEGT. The CDR3 DNA follows: TGTGCCAGCAGTTGGGGACAGGGGAACTACGAGCAGTACTTC. Translating gives CASSWGQGNYEQYF.

The chain joins TRBV18 to TRBJ2-5, with 14 bases aligning to TRBD2. Trimming removed 3 bases from V and 5 bases from J; junction bases left unmatched: 8. The CDR3 loop spans 17 amino acids. Germline V CDR1 and CDR2: KGHSH, LQKENI. The CDR3 here is CASSPFGLAGGVETQYF. CDR3 DNA sequence: TGTGCCAGCTCACCTTTCGGACTAGCGGGAGGTGTGGAGACCCAGTACTTC.

The chain joins TRBV15 to TRBJ2-1; D might be TRBD1 (5 bases). The CDR3 has 16 amino acids. V gave up 0 bases and J gave up 12 bases, with 21 bases separating them. The germline gives CDR1 LNHNV, CDR2 YYDKDF (reference sequence). CDR3 loop: CATSREGRTRDLRQFF. CDR3 DNA sequence: TGTGCCACCAGCAGAGAGGGTAGGACACGCGACTTGAGGCAGTTCTTC. Drawing the rest from reference TRBV15 and TRBJ2-1, the complete variable domain is DAMVIQNPRYQVTQFGKPVTLSCSQTLNHNVMYWYQQKSSQAPKLLFHYYDKDFNNEADTPDNFQSRRPNTSFCFLDIRSPGLGDTAMYLCATSREGRTRDLRQFFGPGTRLTVL.

Points on this clonotype: One junction end does not reproduce the germline sequence, and a read error may be involved. V usage is TRBV24-1 and J usage is TRBJ2-3; D uncertain. The CDR3 runs to 12 residues. Germline V gene sequence: CDR1 KGHDR, CDR2 SFDVKD. The CDR3 here is CAASGAGPTQYF. DNA for the CDR3: TGTGCCGCCAGTGGTGCTGGCCCTACGCAGTATTTT.

This clonotype has more than one count but fewer than ten. The genes are TRBV10-3 and TRBJ2-3, with 9 positions matching TRBD2. CDR3 size: 14 residues. The germline CDR1 and CDR2 sequences are ENHRY and SYGVKD. The ends lost 10 bases at V and 5 bases at J; junction bases unmatched: 10. In DNA, the CDR3 is TGTGCCACTGGACAGACTAGCGGCGAAGATACGCAGTATTTT. Translating gives CATGQTSGEDTQYF.

The rearrangement joins TRBV2 to TRBJ2-5; D call uncertain. The CDR3 spans 14 residues. The germline V gene encodes CDR1 SNHLY and CDR2 FYNNEI. Trimming took off 6 bases at V and 1 base at J, with 12 bases between the two ends. In nucleotides, the CDR3 is TGTGCCAGCAGGCTCCTGACTGCCCAAGAGACCCAGTACTTC. Residues: CASRLLTAQETQYF.

V and J are TRBV6-1 and TRBJ1-5; unclear D gene. The length of the CDR3 is 13 residues. The V and J ends lost 5 bases and 7 bases respectively, with 12 bases between them. Germline V CDR1 and CDR2: MNHNS, SASEGT. CDR3 sequence reads: CASSPERAQPQHF. Written as DNA, the CDR3 is TGTGCCAGCAGTCCAGAAAGGGCACAGCCCCAGCATTTT.

The chain employs TRBV6-5 and TRBJ1-2, with a weak D call TRBD1 (5 bases). From germline, CDR1 is MNHEY and CDR2 SVGAGI. The ends were cut back, 6 bases at V and 1 base at J, with 12 bases in the middle. The CDR3 contains 14 residues. The CDR3 DNA reads TGTGCCAGCAGCCCCGTGGGGGGTAACTATGGCTACACCTTC. Amino acid sequence: CASSPVGGNYGYTF.